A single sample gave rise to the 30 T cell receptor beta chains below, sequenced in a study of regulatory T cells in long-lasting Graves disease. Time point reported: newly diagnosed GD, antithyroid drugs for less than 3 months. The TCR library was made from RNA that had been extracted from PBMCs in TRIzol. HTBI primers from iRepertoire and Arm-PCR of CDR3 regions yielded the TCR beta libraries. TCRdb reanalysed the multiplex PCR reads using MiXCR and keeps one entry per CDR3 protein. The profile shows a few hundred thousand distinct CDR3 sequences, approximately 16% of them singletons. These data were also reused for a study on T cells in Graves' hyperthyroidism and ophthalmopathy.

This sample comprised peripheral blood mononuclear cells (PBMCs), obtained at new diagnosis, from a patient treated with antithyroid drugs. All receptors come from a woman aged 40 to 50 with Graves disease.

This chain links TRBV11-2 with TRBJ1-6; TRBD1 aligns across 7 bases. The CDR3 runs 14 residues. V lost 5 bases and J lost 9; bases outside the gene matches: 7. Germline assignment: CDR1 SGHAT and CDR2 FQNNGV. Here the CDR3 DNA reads TGTGCCAGCAGCATGACAGGGTACGGTTCACCCCTCCACTTT. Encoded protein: CASSMTGYGSPLHF.

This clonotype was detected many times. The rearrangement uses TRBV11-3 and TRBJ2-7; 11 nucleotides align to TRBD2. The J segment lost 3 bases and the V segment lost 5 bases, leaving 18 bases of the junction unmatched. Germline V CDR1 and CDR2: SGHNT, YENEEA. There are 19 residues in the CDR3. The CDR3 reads CASSQRRLAGGPSYYEQYF. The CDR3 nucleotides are TGTGCCAGCAGCCAAAGGCGGTTAGCGGGAGGGCCATCGTACTACGAGCAGTACTTC.

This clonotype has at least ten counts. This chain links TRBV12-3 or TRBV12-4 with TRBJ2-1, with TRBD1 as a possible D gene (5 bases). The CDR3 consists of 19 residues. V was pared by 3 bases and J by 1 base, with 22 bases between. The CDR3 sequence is CASSFQGAELRYSYNEQFF. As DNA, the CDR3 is TGTGCCAGCAGTTTTCAGGGTGCGGAACTAAGATATTCCTACAATGAGCAGTTCTTC.

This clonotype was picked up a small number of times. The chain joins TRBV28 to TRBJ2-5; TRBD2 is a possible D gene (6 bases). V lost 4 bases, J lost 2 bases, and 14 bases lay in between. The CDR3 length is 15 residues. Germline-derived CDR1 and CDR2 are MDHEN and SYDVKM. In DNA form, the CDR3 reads TGTGCCAGCAGTTCCACCAGGGAGGCACAAGAGACCCAGTACTTC. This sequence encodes CASSSTREAQETQYF.

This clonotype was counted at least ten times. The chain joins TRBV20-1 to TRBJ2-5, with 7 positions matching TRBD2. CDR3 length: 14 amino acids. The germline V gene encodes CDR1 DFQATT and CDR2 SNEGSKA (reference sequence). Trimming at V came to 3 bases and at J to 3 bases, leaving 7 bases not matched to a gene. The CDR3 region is CSASRGGPKETQYF. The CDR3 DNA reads TGCAGTGCTAGTCGGGGAGGGCCAAAAGAGACCCAGTACTTC.

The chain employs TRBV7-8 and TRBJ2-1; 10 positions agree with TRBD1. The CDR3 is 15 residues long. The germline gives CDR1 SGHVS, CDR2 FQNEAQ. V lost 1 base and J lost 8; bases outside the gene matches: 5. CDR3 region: CASSLGGTGVHEQFF. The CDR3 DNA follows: TGTGCCAGCAGCTTAGGCGGGACAGGGGTTCATGAGCAGTTCTTC.

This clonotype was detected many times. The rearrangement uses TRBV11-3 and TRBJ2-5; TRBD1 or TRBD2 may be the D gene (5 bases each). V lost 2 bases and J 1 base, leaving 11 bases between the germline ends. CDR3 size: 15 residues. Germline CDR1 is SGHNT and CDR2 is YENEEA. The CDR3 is CASSLSRGSQETQYF. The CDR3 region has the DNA TGTGCCAGCAGCTTATCACGGGGCAGCCAAGAGACCCAGTACTTC.

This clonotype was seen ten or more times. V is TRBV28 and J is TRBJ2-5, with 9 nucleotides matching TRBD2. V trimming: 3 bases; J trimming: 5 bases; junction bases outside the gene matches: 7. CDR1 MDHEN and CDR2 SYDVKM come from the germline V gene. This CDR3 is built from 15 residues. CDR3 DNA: TGTGCCAGCAGTTTTGGCGGGAGGGCGCGGGAGACCCAGTACTTC. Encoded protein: CASSFGGRARETQYF.

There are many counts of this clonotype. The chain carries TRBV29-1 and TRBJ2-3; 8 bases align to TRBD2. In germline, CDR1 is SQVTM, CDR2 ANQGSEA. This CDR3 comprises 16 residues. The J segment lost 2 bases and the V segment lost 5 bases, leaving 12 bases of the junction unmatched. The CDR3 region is CSVKPGLVTYTDTQYF. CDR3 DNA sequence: TGCAGCGTTAAACCGGGACTAGTGACCTACACAGATACGCAGTATTTT.

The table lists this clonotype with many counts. For the CDR3, the DNA is TGTGCCAGCATGAATCAGGGGAAGAATGGCTACACCTTC. The encoded protein is CASMNQGKNGYTF. The chain links TRBV2 to TRBJ1-2, with a possible D match to TRBD1 (6 bases). The CDR3 extends over 13 amino acids. V lost 7 bases and J 6 bases, leaving 15 bases between the germline ends. Germline V gene data show CDR1 as SNHLY and CDR2 as FYNNEI.

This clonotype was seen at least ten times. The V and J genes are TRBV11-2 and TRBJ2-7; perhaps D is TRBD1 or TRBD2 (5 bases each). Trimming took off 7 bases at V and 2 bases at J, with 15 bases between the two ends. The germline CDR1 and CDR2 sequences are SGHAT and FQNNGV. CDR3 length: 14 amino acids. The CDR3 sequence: CASIPWGSPYEQYF. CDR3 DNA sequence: TGTGCCAGCATCCCGTGGGGGTCCCCCTACGAGCAGTACTTC.

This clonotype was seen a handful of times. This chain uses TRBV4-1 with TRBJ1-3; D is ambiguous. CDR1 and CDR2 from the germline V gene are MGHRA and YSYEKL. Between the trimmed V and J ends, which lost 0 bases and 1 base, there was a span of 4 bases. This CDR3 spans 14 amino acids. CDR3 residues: CASSQEGSGNTIYF. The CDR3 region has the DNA TGCGCCAGCAGCCAAGAGGGGTCTGGAAACACCATATATTTT.

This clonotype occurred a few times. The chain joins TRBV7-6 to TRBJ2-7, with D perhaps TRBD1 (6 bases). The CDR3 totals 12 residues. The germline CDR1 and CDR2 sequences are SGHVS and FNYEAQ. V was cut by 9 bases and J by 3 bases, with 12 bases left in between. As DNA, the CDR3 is TGTGCCAGGACGGGGACAAACTACGAGCAGTACTTC. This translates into CARTGTNYEQYF. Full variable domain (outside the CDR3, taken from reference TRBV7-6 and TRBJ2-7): GAGVSQSPRYKVTKRGQDVALRCDPISGHVSLYWYRQALGQGPEFLTYFNYEAQQDKSGLPNDRFSAERPEGSISTLTIQRTEQRDSAMYRCARTGTNYEQYFGPGTRLTVT.

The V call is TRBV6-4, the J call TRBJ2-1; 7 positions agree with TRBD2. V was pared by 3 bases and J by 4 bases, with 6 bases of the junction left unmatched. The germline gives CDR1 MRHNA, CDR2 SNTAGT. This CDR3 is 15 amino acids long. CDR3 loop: CASSEEGLRYNEQFF. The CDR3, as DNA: TGTGCCAGCAGTGAAGAGGGACTACGATACAATGAGCAGTTCTTC.

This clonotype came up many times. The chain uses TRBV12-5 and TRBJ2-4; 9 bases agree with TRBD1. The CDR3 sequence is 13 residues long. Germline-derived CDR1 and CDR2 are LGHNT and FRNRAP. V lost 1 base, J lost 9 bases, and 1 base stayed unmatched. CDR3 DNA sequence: TGTGCTAGTGGTTTGGGACAGGGGGTCATTCAGTACTTC. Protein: CASGLGQGVIQYF.

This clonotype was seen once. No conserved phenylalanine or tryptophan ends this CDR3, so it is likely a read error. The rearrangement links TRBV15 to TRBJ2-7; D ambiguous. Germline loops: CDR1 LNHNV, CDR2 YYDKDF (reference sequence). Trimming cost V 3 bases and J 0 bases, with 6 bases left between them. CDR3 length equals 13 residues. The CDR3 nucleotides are TGTGCCACCAGCAGCGTAGCCTCCTACGAGCAGTACATC. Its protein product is CATSSVASYEQYI.

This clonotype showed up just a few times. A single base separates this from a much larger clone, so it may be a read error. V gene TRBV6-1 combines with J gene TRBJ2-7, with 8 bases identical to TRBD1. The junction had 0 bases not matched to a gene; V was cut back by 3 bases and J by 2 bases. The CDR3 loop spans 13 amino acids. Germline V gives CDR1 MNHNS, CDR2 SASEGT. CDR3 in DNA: TGTGCCAGCAGTGAGGACAGGGCCTACGAGCAGTACTTC. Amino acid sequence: CASSEDRAYEQYF.

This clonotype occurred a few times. The CDR3: CSARPPQGSGNTIYF. The CDR3 DNA reads TGCAGTGCTAGACCTCCTCAGGGTTCGGGAAACACCATATATTTT. This chain connects TRBV20-1 to TRBJ1-3; a weak D match, TRBD1 (5 bases). The CDR3 totals 15 residues. V lost 2 bases to trimming and J lost 4 bases, with 15 bases between them. Germline loops: CDR1 DFQATT, CDR2 SNEGSKA (reference sequence).

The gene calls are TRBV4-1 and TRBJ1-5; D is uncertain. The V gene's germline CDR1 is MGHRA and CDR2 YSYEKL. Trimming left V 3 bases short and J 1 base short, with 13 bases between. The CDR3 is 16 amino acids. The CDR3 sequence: CASSQIPQESNQPQHF. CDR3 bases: TGCGCCAGCAGCCAGATACCTCAGGAGAGCAATCAGCCCCAGCATTTT.

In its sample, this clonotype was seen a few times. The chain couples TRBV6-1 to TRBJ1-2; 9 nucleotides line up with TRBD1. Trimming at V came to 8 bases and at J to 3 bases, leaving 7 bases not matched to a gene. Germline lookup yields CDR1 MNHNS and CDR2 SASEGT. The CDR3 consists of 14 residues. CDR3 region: CASPGTGYDYGYTF. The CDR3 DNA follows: TGTGCCAGCCCCGGGACAGGGTATGACTATGGCTACACCTTC.

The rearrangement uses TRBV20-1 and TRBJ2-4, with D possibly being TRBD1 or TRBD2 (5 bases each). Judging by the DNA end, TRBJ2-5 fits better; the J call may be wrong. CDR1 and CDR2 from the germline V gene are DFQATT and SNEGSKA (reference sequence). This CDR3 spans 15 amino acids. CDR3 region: CSARGDGKMQETQYF. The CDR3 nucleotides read TGCAGTGCTAGAGGGGACGGTAAGATGCAAGAGACCCAGTACTTC.

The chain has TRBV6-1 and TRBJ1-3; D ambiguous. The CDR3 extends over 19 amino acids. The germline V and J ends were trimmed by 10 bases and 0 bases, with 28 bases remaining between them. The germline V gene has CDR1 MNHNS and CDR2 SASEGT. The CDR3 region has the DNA TGTGCCACAGCTTTGGAACCGCGCTACGAGCTGAGCTCTGGAAACACCATATATTTT. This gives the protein CATALEPRYELSSGNTIYF.

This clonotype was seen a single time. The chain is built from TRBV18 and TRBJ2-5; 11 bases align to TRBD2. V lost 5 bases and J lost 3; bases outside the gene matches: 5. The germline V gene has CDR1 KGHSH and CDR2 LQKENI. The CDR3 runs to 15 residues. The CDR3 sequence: CASSTAGLAEETQYF. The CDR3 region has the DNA TGTGCCAGCTCAACCGCGGGACTAGCGGAAGAGACCCAGTACTTC.

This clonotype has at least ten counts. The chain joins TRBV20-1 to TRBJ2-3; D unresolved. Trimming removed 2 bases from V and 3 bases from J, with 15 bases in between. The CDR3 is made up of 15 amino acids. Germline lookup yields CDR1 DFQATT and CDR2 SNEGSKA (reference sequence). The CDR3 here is CSARTNPLLTDTQYF. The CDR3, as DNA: TGCAGTGCTAGAACTAACCCTTTATTAACAGATACGCAGTATTTT.

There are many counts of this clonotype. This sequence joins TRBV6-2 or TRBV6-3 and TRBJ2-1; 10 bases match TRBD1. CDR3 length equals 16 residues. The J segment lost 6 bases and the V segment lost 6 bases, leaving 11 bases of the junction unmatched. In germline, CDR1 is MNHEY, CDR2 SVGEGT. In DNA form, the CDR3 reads TGTGCCAGCAGCCGCGGGGGGACAGGGGTTGGCAATGAGCAGTTCTTC. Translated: CASSRGGTGVGNEQFF.

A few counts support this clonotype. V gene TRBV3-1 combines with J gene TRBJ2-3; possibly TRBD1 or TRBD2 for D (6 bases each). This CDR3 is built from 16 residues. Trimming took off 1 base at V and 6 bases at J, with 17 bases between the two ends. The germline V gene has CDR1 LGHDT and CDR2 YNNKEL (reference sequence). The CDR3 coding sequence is TGTGCCAGCAGCCAAGGCAACAAGCGGAGGGGGGATACGCAGTATTTT. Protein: CASSQGNKRRGDTQYF.

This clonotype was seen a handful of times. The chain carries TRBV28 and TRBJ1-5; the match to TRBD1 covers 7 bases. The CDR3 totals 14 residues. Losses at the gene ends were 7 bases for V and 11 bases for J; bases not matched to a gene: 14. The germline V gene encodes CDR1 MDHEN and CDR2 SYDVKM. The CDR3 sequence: CASNLGDRVGSQHF. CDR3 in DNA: TGTGCCAGCAACCTTGGAGACAGGGTGGGGTCCCAGCATTTT.

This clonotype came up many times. This CDR3 reads CASSFGQGRVYEQYF. In DNA, the CDR3 is TGTGCCAGCAGCTTTGGACAGGGAAGGGTCTACGAGCAGTACTTC. The chain joins TRBV7-9 to TRBJ2-7, with 8 bases matching TRBD1. This CDR3 spans 15 amino acids. Germline assignment: CDR1 SEHNR and CDR2 FQNEAQ (reference sequence). The ends lost 3 bases at V and 3 bases at J; junction bases unmatched: 7.

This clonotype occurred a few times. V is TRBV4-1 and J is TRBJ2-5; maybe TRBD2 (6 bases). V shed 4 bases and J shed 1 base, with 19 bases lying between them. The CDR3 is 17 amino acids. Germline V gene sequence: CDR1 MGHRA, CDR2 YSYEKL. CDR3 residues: CASSRTPPGLIQETQYF. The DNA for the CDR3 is TGCGCCAGCAGCCGAACCCCGCCGGGACTCATCCAAGAGACCCAGTACTTC.

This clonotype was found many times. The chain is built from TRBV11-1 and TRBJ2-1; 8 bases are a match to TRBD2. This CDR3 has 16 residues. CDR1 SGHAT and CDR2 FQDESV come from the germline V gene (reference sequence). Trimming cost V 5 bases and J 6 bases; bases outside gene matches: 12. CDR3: CASSPETGLGFNEQFF. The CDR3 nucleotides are TGTGCCAGCAGCCCCGAAACGGGACTAGGGTTCAATGAGCAGTTCTTC.